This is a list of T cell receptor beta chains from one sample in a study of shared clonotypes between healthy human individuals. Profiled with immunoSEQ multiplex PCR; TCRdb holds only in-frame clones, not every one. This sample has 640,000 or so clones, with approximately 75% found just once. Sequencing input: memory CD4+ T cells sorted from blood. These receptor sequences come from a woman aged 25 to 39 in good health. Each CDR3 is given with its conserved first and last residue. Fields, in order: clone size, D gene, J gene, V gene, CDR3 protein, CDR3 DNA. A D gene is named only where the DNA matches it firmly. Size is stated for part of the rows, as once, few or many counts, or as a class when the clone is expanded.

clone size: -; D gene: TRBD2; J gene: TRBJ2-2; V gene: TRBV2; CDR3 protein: CASSIGLAGGSGELFF; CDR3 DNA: TGTGCCAGCAGTATCGGACTAGCGGGAGGATCCGGGGAGCTGTTTTTT
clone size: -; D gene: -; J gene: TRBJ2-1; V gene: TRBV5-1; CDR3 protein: CASSLGGSYNEQFF; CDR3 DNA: TGCGCCAGCAGCTTGGGGGGATCCTACAATGAGCAGTTCTTC
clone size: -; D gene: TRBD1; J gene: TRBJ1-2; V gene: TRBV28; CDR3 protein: CASSSPGQGGNYGYTF; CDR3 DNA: TGTGCCAGCAGTTCGCCGGGACAGGGGGGAAACTATGGCTACACCTTC
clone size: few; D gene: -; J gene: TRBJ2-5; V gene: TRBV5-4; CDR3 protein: CASSPQSGAQETQYF; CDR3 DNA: TGTGCCAGCAGCCCTCAGTCAGGTGCACAAGAGACCCAGTACTTC
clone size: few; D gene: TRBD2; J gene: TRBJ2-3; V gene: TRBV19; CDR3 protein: CASRIAGVGRTDTQYF; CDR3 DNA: TGTGCCAGTAGAATAGCGGGAGTAGGGCGCACAGATACGCAGTATTTT
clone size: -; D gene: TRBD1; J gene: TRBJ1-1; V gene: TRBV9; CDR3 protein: CASSVDPGGTEAFF; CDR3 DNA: TGTGCCAGCAGCGTAGACCCAGGGGGAACTGAAGCTTTCTTT
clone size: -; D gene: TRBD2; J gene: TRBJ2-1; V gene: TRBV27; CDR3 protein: CASSYPTSGRDEQFF; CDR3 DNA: TGTGCCAGCAGTTACCCCACCAGCGGGAGAGATGAGCAGTTCTTC
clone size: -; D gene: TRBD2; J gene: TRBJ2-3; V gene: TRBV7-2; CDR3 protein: CASSLGLAGSLEYF; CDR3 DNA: TGTGCCAGCAGCTTAGGACTAGCGGGATCTCTGGAGTATTTT
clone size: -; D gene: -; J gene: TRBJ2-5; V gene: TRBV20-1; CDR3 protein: CSAPLVGTQYF; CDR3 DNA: TGCAGTGCCCCCCTCGTGGGGACCCAGTACTTC
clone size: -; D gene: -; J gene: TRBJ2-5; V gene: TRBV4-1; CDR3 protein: CASSQVGGRVETQYF; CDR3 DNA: TGCGCCAGCAGCCAAGTGGGCGGCCGTGTGGAGACCCAGTACTTC
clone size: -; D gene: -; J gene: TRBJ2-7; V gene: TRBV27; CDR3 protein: CASSRVSGLGYEQYF; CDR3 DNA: TGTGCCAGCAGCCGGGTGAGCGGACTTGGCTACGAGCAGTACTTC
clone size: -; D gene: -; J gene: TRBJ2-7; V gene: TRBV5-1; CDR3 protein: CASSLGPQGTYEQYF; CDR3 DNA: TGCGCCAGCAGCTTGGGACCCCAGGGTACCTACGAGCAGTACTTC
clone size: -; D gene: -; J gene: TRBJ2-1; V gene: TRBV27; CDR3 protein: CASSLMTSSYNEQFF; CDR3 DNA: TGTGCCAGCAGTTTAATGACTAGCTCCTACAATGAGCAGTTCTTC
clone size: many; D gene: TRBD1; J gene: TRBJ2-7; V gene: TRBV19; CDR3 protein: CASSKQGVGEQYF; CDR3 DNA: TGTGCCAGTAGTAAACAGGGGGTTGGCGAGCAGTACTTC
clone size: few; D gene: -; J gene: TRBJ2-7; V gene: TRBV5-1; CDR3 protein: CASSLGLGEASYEQYF; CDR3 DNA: TGCGCCAGCAGCTTGGGACTCGGCGAGGCGTCCTACGAGCAGTACTTC
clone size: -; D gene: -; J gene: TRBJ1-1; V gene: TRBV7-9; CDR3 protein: CASSPRTATNTEAFF; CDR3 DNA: TGTGCCAGCAGTCCTAGGACAGCGACGAACACTGAAGCTTTCTTT
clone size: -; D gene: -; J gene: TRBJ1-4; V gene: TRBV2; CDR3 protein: CASSGDRTAANEKLFF; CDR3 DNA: TGTGCCAGCAGCGGCGACAGGACGGCGGCTAATGAAAAACTGTTTTTT
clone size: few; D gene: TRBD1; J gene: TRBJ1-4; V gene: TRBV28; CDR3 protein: CASSSPGQGREKLFF; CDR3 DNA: TGTGCCAGCAGTTCACCGGGACAGGGTCGGGAAAAACTGTTTTTT
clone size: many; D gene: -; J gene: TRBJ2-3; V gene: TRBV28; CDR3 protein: CASSLSYRRLLTGDTQYF; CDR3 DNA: TGTGCCAGCAGTTTGTCGTATAGGAGGCTCCTCACAGGAGATACGCAGTATTTT
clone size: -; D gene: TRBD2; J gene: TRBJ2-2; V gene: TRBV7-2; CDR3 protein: CASSVGTSANTGELFF; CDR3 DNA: TGTGCCAGCAGCGTCGGGACTAGCGCGAACACCGGGGAGCTGTTTTTT
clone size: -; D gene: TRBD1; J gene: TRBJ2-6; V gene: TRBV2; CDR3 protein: CAIKQGTGANVLTF; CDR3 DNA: TGTGCCATCAAACAGGGGACGGGGGCCAACGTCCTGACTTTC
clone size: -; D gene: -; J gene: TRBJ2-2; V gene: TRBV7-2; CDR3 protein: CASSFLTNTGELFF; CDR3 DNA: TGTGCCAGCAGCTTCCTAACGAACACCGGGGAGCTGTTTTTT
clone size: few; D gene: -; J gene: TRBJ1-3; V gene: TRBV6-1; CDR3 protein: CASSTAGNSGNTIYF; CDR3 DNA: TGTGCCAGCAGCACGGCGGGAAACTCTGGAAACACCATATATTTT
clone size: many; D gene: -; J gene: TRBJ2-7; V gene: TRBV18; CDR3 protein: CASSPSSGAYEQYF; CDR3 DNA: TGTGCCAGCTCCCCTTCTTCGGGCGCCTACGAGCAGTACTTC
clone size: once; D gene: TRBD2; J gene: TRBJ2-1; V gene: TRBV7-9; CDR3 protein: CASSLVKTSGTDNEQFF; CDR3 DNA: TGTGCCAGCAGCTTAGTAAAAACTAGCGGGACCGACAATGAGCAGTTCTTC
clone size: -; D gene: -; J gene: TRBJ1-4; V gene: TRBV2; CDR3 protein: CASRRFEKLFF; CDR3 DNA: TGTGCCAGCAGGAGATTTGAAAAACTGTTTTTT
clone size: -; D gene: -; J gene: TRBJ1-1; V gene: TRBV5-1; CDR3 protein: CASSSAGVNTEAFF; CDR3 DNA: TGCGCCAGCAGCTCAGCCGGGGTTAACACTGAAGCTTTCTTT
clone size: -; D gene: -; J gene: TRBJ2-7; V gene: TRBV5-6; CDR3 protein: CASSAPTRSEQYF; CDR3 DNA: TGTGCCAGCAGCGCCCCGACTAGATCGGAGCAGTACTTC
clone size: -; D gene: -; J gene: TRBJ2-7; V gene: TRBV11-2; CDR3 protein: CASSLGPRVNYEQYF; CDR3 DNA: TGTGCCAGCAGCTTAGGACCCCGGGTAAACTACGAGCAGTACTTC
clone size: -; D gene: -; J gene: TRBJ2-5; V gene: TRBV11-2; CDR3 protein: CASSLGSGWTQYF; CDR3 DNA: TGTGCCAGCAGCTTAGGGTCCGGCTGGACCCAGTACTTC
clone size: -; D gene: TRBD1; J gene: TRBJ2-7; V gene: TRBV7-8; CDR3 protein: CASSYLQGENYEQYF; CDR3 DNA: TGTGCCAGCAGCTACCTTCAGGGGGAGAACTACGAGCAGTACTTC
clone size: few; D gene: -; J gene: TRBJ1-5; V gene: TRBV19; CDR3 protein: CASSILAEWDNQPQHF; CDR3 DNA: TGTGCCAGTAGTATTCTGGCAGAGTGGGACAATCAGCCCCAGCATTTT
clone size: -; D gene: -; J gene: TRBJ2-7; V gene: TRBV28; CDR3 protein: CASSRDPTYEQYF; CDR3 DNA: TGTGCCAGCAGTAGGGACCCCACCTACGAGCAGTACTTC
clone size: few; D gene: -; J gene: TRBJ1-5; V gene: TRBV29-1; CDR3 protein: CSVAITGGYSNQPQHF; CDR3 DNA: TGCAGCGTTGCAATTACAGGCGGCTATAGCAATCAGCCCCAGCATTTT
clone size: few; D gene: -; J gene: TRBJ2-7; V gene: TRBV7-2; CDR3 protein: CASSLVVVAPTQYF; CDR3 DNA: TGTGCCAGCAGCTTGGTCGTTGTAGCCCCGACGCAGTACTTC
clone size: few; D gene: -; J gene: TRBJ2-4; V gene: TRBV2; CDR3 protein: CASSERLGQANIQYF; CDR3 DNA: TGTGCCAGCAGTGAACGGTTAGGGCAGGCGAACATTCAGTACTTC
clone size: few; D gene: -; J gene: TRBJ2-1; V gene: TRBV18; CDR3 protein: CASSPNPSGSYNEQFF; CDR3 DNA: TGTGCCAGCTCACCAAACCCGAGTGGCTCCTACAATGAGCAGTTCTTC
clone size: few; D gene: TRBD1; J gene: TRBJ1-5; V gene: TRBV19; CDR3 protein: CASSGTGGDQPQHF; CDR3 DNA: TGTGCCAGTAGCGGGACAGGGGGCGATCAGCCCCAGCATTTT